This T cell receptor (beta chain) was captured by sequencing in a study of blood T cell repertoires in COVID-19. Turning to the study itself: PBMCs, B-cell-depleted T cells, or T cells provided the cDNA or gDNA that made up the material.

This CDR3 is built from 15 residues. Trimming shortened V by 3 bases and J by 4 bases, and 13 bases separated the two germline ends. CDR1 is MNHEY, CDR2 SVGAGI, per germline. Profiling relied on immunoSEQ multiplex PCR, and the TCRdb table lists in-frame clones only, not all of them. The table records more than 300,000 clones, more than 75% of them present only once. The TCR sequence derives from a woman between 25 and 40 years old with COVID-19, enrolled during active disease. The rearrangement links TRBV6-5 to TRBJ2-1, with D possibly TRBD2 on 5 matching bases. The material sequenced was peripheral blood. The CDR3 DNA sequence: TGTGCCAGCAGTTATGAGGTAGGAGGATACAATGAGCAGTTCTTC. Amino acid sequence: CASSYEVGGYNEQFF.